The rows below give T cell receptor beta chains drawn from one sample of a study of human thymus T cells. Only in-frame clones appear in the TCRdb table, and some are missing; sequencing was by immunoSEQ multiplex PCR. The sample lists about 78,000 clones; around 96% were seen once. The specimen was thymus tissue. The receptors stem from a boy under two years old with a congenital heart defect but otherwise immunologically healthy. CDR3s include the opening cysteine and the closing phenylalanine or tryptophan. A D gene is named only where the DNA matches it firmly. Clone size is shown for a subset of rows, as once, few, many or a class of expanded clone.

CDR3 protein: CASSVGLDPSNEQFF
CDR3 DNA: TGCGCCAGCAGCGTGGGCTTAGACCCTTCCAATGAGCAGTTCTTC
V gene: TRBV5-1
D gene: -
clone size: -
J gene: TRBJ2-1

CDR3 protein: CASSLKRLAGGRSSYEQYF
CDR3 DNA: TGCGCCAGCAGCTTGAAGCGCCTAGCGGGGGGGCGATCCTCCTACGAGCAGTACTTC
V gene: TRBV5-1
D gene: TRBD2
clone size: -
J gene: TRBJ2-7

CDR3 protein: CASSIPWGGAWTGELFF
CDR3 DNA: TGTGCCAGTAGTATCCCCTGGGGGGGCGCGTGGACCGGGGAGCTGTTTTTT
V gene: TRBV19
D gene: -
clone size: -
J gene: TRBJ2-2

CDR3 protein: CASSQGGGGLPYEQYF
CDR3 DNA: TGCGCCAGCAGCCAAGGGGGAGGAGGGTTACCCTACGAGCAGTACTTC
V gene: TRBV4-3
D gene: -
clone size: -
J gene: TRBJ2-7

CDR3 protein: CASSPGTRWNEQFF
CDR3 DNA: TGTGCCAGCAGTCCAGGGACTAGGTGGAATGAGCAGTTCTTC
V gene: TRBV27
D gene: TRBD2
clone size: once
J gene: TRBJ2-1

CDR3 protein: CASSGSRASYYGYTF
CDR3 DNA: TGTGCCAGTAGTGGGTCGAGGGCAAGCTACTATGGCTACACCTTC
V gene: TRBV19
D gene: -
clone size: -
J gene: TRBJ1-2

CDR3 protein: CASSRHLETKNIQYF
CDR3 DNA: TGTGCCAGCAGCCGCCACCTCGAAACCAAAAACATTCAGTACTTC
V gene: TRBV13
D gene: -
clone size: -
J gene: TRBJ2-4

CDR3 protein: CASSLGSFRWNERFF
CDR3 DNA: TGTGCCAGCAGCTTGGGGTCCTTCAGATGGAATGAGCGGTTCTTC
V gene: TRBV5-6
D gene: -
clone size: -
J gene: TRBJ2-1

CDR3 protein: CASSQNIGTGEKGGYTF
CDR3 DNA: TGTGCCAGCAGTCAAAACATAGGGACAGGGGAAAAGGGTGGCTACACCTTC
V gene: TRBV7-2
D gene: TRBD1
clone size: -
J gene: TRBJ1-2

CDR3 protein: CASSLRGLWGPFYGYTF
CDR3 DNA: TGTGCCAGCAGCTTAAGAGGGCTTTGGGGGCCCTTCTATGGCTACACCTTC
V gene: TRBV7-2
D gene: -
clone size: -
J gene: TRBJ1-2

CDR3 protein: CASSRTGIANYGYTF
CDR3 DNA: TGTGCCAGCTCCCGGACAGGGATAGCTAACTATGGCTACACCTTC
V gene: TRBV18
D gene: TRBD1
clone size: -
J gene: TRBJ1-2

CDR3 protein: CASQATGQVFSRYGYTF
CDR3 DNA: TGTGCCAGCCAGGCTACGGGACAGGTGTTTTCCCGCTATGGCTACACCTTC
V gene: TRBV27
D gene: TRBD1
clone size: -
J gene: TRBJ1-2

CDR3 protein: CASSPRVQPNYGYTF
CDR3 DNA: TGTGCCAGTAGTCCACGGGTACAGCCTAACTATGGCTACACCTTC
V gene: TRBV19
D gene: -
clone size: once
J gene: TRBJ1-2

CDR3 protein: CASSPLNENAEAFF
CDR3 DNA: TGTGCCAGCAGTCCCCTCAATGAGAACGCTGAAGCTTTCTTT
V gene: TRBV7-9
D gene: -
clone size: -
J gene: TRBJ1-1

CDR3 protein: CAWSPESAGAELAKNIQYF
CDR3 DNA: TGTGCCTGGAGTCCAGAGTCGGCGGGGGCCGAACTAGCCAAAAACATTCAGTACTTC
V gene: TRBV30
D gene: -
clone size: -
J gene: TRBJ2-4

CDR3 protein: CASSPNGLAGGYEQYF
CDR3 DNA: TGTGCCAGCAGCCCCAACGGACTAGCGGGAGGCTACGAGCAGTACTTC
V gene: TRBV7-2
D gene: TRBD2
clone size: -
J gene: TRBJ2-7

CDR3 protein: CASSRGGTGPQPQHF
CDR3 DNA: TGTGCCAGCAGCCGGGGTGGGACAGGACCTCAGCCCCAGCATTTT
V gene: TRBV7-2
D gene: TRBD1
clone size: once
J gene: TRBJ1-5

CDR3 protein: CASSPPNHNEQFF
CDR3 DNA: TGTGCCAGCAGTCCACCTAACCACAATGAGCAGTTCTTC
V gene: TRBV28
D gene: -
clone size: few
J gene: TRBJ2-1

CDR3 protein: CASSDFGGGGTDTQYF
CDR3 DNA: TGTGCCAGCAGTGATTTCGGCGGGGGGGGCACAGATACGCAGTATTTT
V gene: TRBV2
D gene: TRBD2
clone size: -
J gene: TRBJ2-3

CDR3 protein: CASSFRRENYEQYF
CDR3 DNA: TGTGCCAGCAGTTTTCGGCGGGAAAACTACGAGCAGTACTTC
V gene: TRBV28
D gene: -
clone size: -
J gene: TRBJ2-7

CDR3 protein: CASKTTGVGDTEAFF
CDR3 DNA: TGTGCCAGCAAAACCACAGGGGTAGGGGACACTGAAGCTTTCTTT
V gene: TRBV14
D gene: TRBD1
clone size: -
J gene: TRBJ1-1

CDR3 protein: CASSATSGSNTGELFF
CDR3 DNA: TGTGCTAGCAGCGCAACTAGCGGGAGCAACACCGGGGAGCTGTTTTTT
V gene: TRBV7-7
D gene: TRBD2
clone size: -
J gene: TRBJ2-2

CDR3 protein: CASSQEVQGITEAFF
CDR3 DNA: TGTGCCAGCAGCCAAGAGGTCCAGGGGATCACTGAAGCTTTCTTT
V gene: TRBV14
D gene: -
clone size: -
J gene: TRBJ1-1

CDR3 protein: CASSFHRGSEQYF
CDR3 DNA: TGTGCCAGCAGTTTTCACAGGGGGAGCGAGCAGTACTTC
V gene: TRBV27
D gene: TRBD1
clone size: -
J gene: TRBJ2-7

CDR3 protein: CASSSTRDRVHEQYF
CDR3 DNA: TGTGCCAGCAGCTCTACCCGGGACAGGGTCCACGAGCAGTACTTC
V gene: TRBV7-2
D gene: TRBD1
clone size: -
J gene: TRBJ2-7

CDR3 protein: CASSVRGSSGNTIYF
CDR3 DNA: TGTGCCAGCAGTGTCAGGGGCAGCTCTGGAAACACCATATATTTT
V gene: TRBV25-1
D gene: -
clone size: -
J gene: TRBJ1-3

CDR3 protein: CASSEGEGAATNEKLFF
CDR3 DNA: TGTGCCAGCAGCGAAGGGGAGGGGGCTGCAACTAATGAAAAACTGTTTTTT
V gene: TRBV6-1
D gene: TRBD1
clone size: -
J gene: TRBJ1-4

CDR3 protein: CASSSRFYEQYF
CDR3 DNA: TGTGCCAGCAGTTCAAGGTTTTACGAGCAGTACTTC
V gene: TRBV6-5
D gene: -
clone size: -
J gene: TRBJ2-7

CDR3 protein: CASSLANGSEAFF
CDR3 DNA: TGCGCCAGCAGCTTGGCCAACGGGAGTGAAGCTTTCTTT
V gene: TRBV5-1
D gene: -
clone size: -
J gene: TRBJ1-1

CDR3 protein: CASSWPRTGNTVSPLHF
CDR3 DNA: TGTGCCAGCAGCTGGCCCCGGACAGGGAATACCGTTTCACCCCTCCACTTT
V gene: TRBV11-1
D gene: TRBD1
clone size: -
J gene: TRBJ1-6

CDR3 protein: CASRLPAGGRPDTQYF
CDR3 DNA: TGTGCAAGTCGCTTACCAGCGGGGGGGCGCCCAGATACGCAGTATTTT
V gene: TRBV12-2
D gene: -
clone size: once
J gene: TRBJ2-3

CDR3 protein: CASVGPRGEYF
CDR3 DNA: TGTGCCAGCGTCGGGCCGAGGGGGGAGTACTTC
V gene: TRBV2
D gene: -
clone size: few
J gene: TRBJ2-7

CDR3 protein: CAISELAGEDTQYF
CDR3 DNA: TGTGCCATCAGTGAGCTAGCGGGAGAGGATACGCAGTATTTT
V gene: TRBV10-3
D gene: TRBD2
clone size: -
J gene: TRBJ2-3

CDR3 protein: CASSQDGGGEQYF
CDR3 DNA: TGCGCCAGCAGCCAAGATGGGGGGGGCGAGCAGTACTTC
V gene: TRBV4-1
D gene: TRBD2
clone size: -
J gene: TRBJ2-7

CDR3 protein: CASSLTPPAGAYEQYF
CDR3 DNA: TGTGCCAGCTCCTTAACCCCGCCAGCGGGAGCATACGAGCAGTACTTC
V gene: TRBV18
D gene: TRBD2
clone size: -
J gene: TRBJ2-7

CDR3 protein: CASSMEGATYNEQFF
CDR3 DNA: TGTGCCAGCAGTATGGAGGGGGCTACCTACAATGAGCAGTTCTTC
V gene: TRBV11-3
D gene: -
clone size: -
J gene: TRBJ2-1

CDR3 protein: CASSEYGTDYGYTF
CDR3 DNA: TGTGCCAGCAGTGAATACGGGACAGACTATGGCTACACCTTC
V gene: TRBV6-1
D gene: TRBD1
clone size: -
J gene: TRBJ1-2

CDR3 protein: CASSSSGRFIYEQYF
CDR3 DNA: TGTGCCAGCAGCTCTAGCGGGAGATTTATCTACGAGCAGTACTTC
V gene: TRBV7-2
D gene: TRBD2
clone size: -
J gene: TRBJ2-7

CDR3 protein: CASSIDRLVSSYNEQFF
CDR3 DNA: TGTGCCAGTAGTATAGATCGTTTGGTGAGCTCCTACAATGAGCAGTTCTTC
V gene: TRBV19
D gene: -
clone size: -
J gene: TRBJ2-1

CDR3 protein: CASSEGVGGTTYYEQYF
CDR3 DNA: TGTGCCAGCAGTGAAGGTGTGGGGGGAACTACTTACTACGAGCAGTACTTC
V gene: TRBV6-1
D gene: -
clone size: -
J gene: TRBJ2-7

CDR3 protein: CASSYSGVNTEAFF
CDR3 DNA: TGTGCCAGCAGTTACTCTGGGGTGAACACTGAAGCTTTCTTT
V gene: TRBV6-5
D gene: -
clone size: -
J gene: TRBJ1-1

CDR3 protein: CASSLFSGRLDTQYF
CDR3 DNA: TGCGCCAGCAGCTTGTTCAGCGGGAGATTGGATACGCAGTATTTT
V gene: TRBV5-1
D gene: TRBD2
clone size: -
J gene: TRBJ2-3

CDR3 protein: CAWSTRGTYEQYF
CDR3 DNA: TGTGCCTGGAGTACCAGGGGGACCTACGAGCAGTACTTC
V gene: TRBV30
D gene: TRBD1
clone size: -
J gene: TRBJ2-7

CDR3 protein: CASSKGQPTLVTEAFF
CDR3 DNA: TGTGCCAGTAGTAAAGGACAGCCAACTCTGGTGACTGAAGCTTTCTTT
V gene: TRBV19
D gene: -
clone size: -
J gene: TRBJ1-1

CDR3 protein: CASSLAGTGGARGNTIYF
CDR3 DNA: TGTGCCAGCAGCTTAGCCGGGACAGGGGGCGCGAGGGGAAACACCATATATTTT
V gene: TRBV7-9
D gene: TRBD1
clone size: -
J gene: TRBJ1-3

CDR3 protein: CASRLGGLAGESYEQYF
CDR3 DNA: TGTGCCAGCAGATTGGGGGGACTAGCGGGAGAGTCCTACGAGCAGTACTTC
V gene: TRBV5-6
D gene: TRBD2
clone size: once
J gene: TRBJ2-7

CDR3 protein: CASSFTGLSSEQFF
CDR3 DNA: TGTGCCAGCAGTTTCACGGGCCTCTCCAGTGAGCAGTTCTTC
V gene: TRBV27
D gene: -
clone size: -
J gene: TRBJ2-1

CDR3 protein: CASSLTRGQYAYEQYF
CDR3 DNA: TGTGCCAGCAGTCTCACCCGCGGGCAGTACGCCTACGAGCAGTACTTC
V gene: TRBV28
D gene: -
clone size: -
J gene: TRBJ2-7

CDR3 protein: CASSPTPFDRSSYEQYF
CDR3 DNA: TGTGCCAGCTCACCCACCCCATTTGACCGGAGCTCCTACGAGCAGTACTTC
V gene: TRBV18
D gene: -
clone size: -
J gene: TRBJ2-7

CDR3 protein: CASSEEGQITYEQYF
CDR3 DNA: TGTGCCAGCAGTGAAGAGGGACAGATCACCTACGAGCAGTACTTC
V gene: TRBV6-1
D gene: TRBD1
clone size: -
J gene: TRBJ2-7

CDR3 protein: CASSDRTGGTEAFF
CDR3 DNA: TGTGCCAGTAGTGATCGGACAGGGGGCACTGAAGCTTTCTTT
V gene: TRBV19
D gene: TRBD1
clone size: -
J gene: TRBJ1-1

CDR3 protein: CASSYGWQGACEQFF
CDR3 DNA: TGTGCCAGCAGTTATGGTTGGCAGGGGGCGTGTGAGCAGTTCTTC
V gene: TRBV6-5
D gene: TRBD1
clone size: -
J gene: TRBJ2-1

CDR3 protein: CASSPPRLAGGDEQFF
CDR3 DNA: TGTGCCAGCTCACCACCCCGACTAGCGGGGGGGGATGAGCAGTTCTTC
V gene: TRBV18
D gene: TRBD2
clone size: -
J gene: TRBJ2-1

CDR3 protein: CASSQGYRPNTEAFF
CDR3 DNA: TGTGCCAGCAGCCAAGGTTACAGGCCGAACACTGAAGCTTTCTTT
V gene: TRBV14
D gene: -
clone size: -
J gene: TRBJ1-1

CDR3 protein: CASSKYEGPNEQYF
CDR3 DNA: TGTGCCAGCAGCAAATACGAGGGTCCCAACGAGCAGTACTTC
V gene: TRBV21-1
D gene: -
clone size: -
J gene: TRBJ2-7